The T cell receptor (beta chain) described here comes from a study of Ad26.COV2.S vaccination and SARS-CoV-2 variants. Study outcomes and limitations: Total T cell responses were possibly underestimated by TCR breadth and depth analyses.

As to treatment: 19 received Ad26.COV2.S at low or high dose, single or two shots; about 5 received placebo; per-sample allocation not given. Each sample was drawn 63 days after the first injection (of vaccine or placebo). Looked up from germline, CDR1 is MNHEY and CDR2 is SVGAGI. The length of the CDR3 is 12 residues. V was trimmed by 6 bases and J by 9 bases, leaving 9 bases between them. This clone appeared a few times. Antigen unknown. Assay: immunoSEQ multiplex PCR; the TCRdb copy retains only in-frame clones and omits some. Seen here are about 680,000 clones, about 89% observed once, and the top ten hold around 1.4%.

The gene calls are TRBV6-5 and TRBJ1-6, with a possible D match to TRBD1 (6 bases). The source is a person between 18 and 65 years old who received the Ad26.COV2.S COVID-19 vaccine or a placebo. The sample consisted of peripheral blood, taken in a trial of Ad26.COV2.S vaccine versus placebo. CDR3 loop: CASRRGGSPLHF. DNA of the CDR3: TGTGCCAGCAGACGAGGGGGTTCACCCCTCCACTTT.